This TCR beta chain originates from a study of OX40 agonist ivuxolimab in advanced cancers. TCRdb's table, derived via immunoSEQ multiplex PCR, lists solely in-frame clones and lacks some. Seen here are 20,000 to 30,000 clones, over 70% observed once, and the top ten hold approximately 9.5%. V was pared by 4 bases and J by 8 bases, with 14 bases between. The CDR3 extends over 13 amino acids. Germline CDR1 and CDR2: MNHEY and SMNVEV (reference sequence). The source of this sequence is an adult with an advanced solid tumor such as melanoma, head and neck, liver or kidney cancer. Sequenced material: CD4+ or CD8+ T cells sorted from blood, taken in a trial of the OX40 agonist ivuxolimab. The chain carries TRBV27 and TRBJ1-2; no clear D. The CDR3 loop reads CASSSPLVGGYTF. The CDR3 coding sequence is TGTGCCAGCAGTTCCCCACTAGTCGGCGGCTACACCTTC.